The 15 T cell receptor beta chains listed next were all sequenced from one sample in a study of radiotherapy plus CTLA-4 blockade in lung cancer. The repertoire was sequenced with immunoSEQ multiplex PCR; TCRdb's copy has only in-frame clones and lacks some. The sample lists more than 65,000 clones, over 80% occurring once. The sequenced sample was peripheral blood, obtained from a patient treated with radiotherapy plus ipilimumab. Every receptor here comes from a human donor with non-small cell lung cancer who had stable disease on radiotherapy plus ipilimumab.

V usage is TRBV7-9 and J usage is TRBJ2-1, with 12 bases that match TRBD1. The germline gives CDR1 SEHNR, CDR2 FQNEAQ (reference sequence). The CDR3 has 16 residues. V lost 5 bases and J lost 4; bases outside the gene matches: 6. The CDR3 loop reads CASSAAGQGAYNEQFF. The CDR3 DNA sequence: TGTGCCAGCAGCGCCGCGGGACAGGGGGCTTACAATGAGCAGTTCTTC.

The V gene is TRBV11-3, the J gene TRBJ2-2; 12 bases match TRBD2. The CDR3 has 17 residues. Germline V gives CDR1 SGHNT, CDR2 YENEEA. The ends lost 4 bases at V and 5 bases at J; junction bases unmatched: 8. DNA for the CDR3: TGTGCCAGCAGCTCGACTAGCGGGGGTCTGGATACCGGGGAGCTGTTTTTT. Its translation: CASSSTSGGLDTGELFF.

V usage is TRBV13 and J usage is TRBJ2-7; either TRBD1 or TRBD2 may supply D (5 bases each). This CDR3 spans 14 amino acids. Germline V gene data show CDR1 as PRHDT and CDR2 as FYEKMQ (reference sequence). The germline V and J ends were trimmed by 0 bases and 6 bases, with 12 bases remaining between them. CDR3 in DNA: TGTGCCAGCAGCTTAGGTGGGGGTAGGGGCGAGCAGTACTTC. Encoded protein: CASSLGGGRGEQYF.

V is TRBV19 and J is TRBJ1-2; D call uncertain. Germline assignment: CDR1 LNHDA and CDR2 SQIVND (reference sequence). The CDR3 consists of 14 residues. V lost 6 bases and J lost 8, with 19 bases in between. The CDR3 DNA follows: TGTGCCAGTAGAAAAGACGCCGGCCCGGCCGGCTACACCTTC. Amino acid sequence: CASRKDAGPAGYTF.

The chain recombines TRBV13 with TRBJ1-2, with TRBD1 identical over 8 bases. Trimming took 2 bases from V and 7 from J; bases not matched to a gene: 3. The CDR3 contains 13 residues. Germline loops: CDR1 PRHDT, CDR2 FYEKMQ (reference sequence). CDR3 region: CASSLPGGSGYTF. Written as DNA, the CDR3 is TGTGCCAGCAGCTTACCAGGGGGCAGTGGCTACACCTTC.

CDR3 loop: CASSLFNPGARYEQYF. CDR3 coding DNA: TGCGCCAGCAGCTTGTTCAACCCCGGGGCCAGGTACGAGCAGTACTTC. This chain connects TRBV5-1 to TRBJ2-7; D tentatively fits TRBD1 or TRBD2 (5 bases each). This CDR3 has 16 amino acids. Per the germline V gene, CDR1 is SGHRS and CDR2 is YFSETQ. V was trimmed by 1 base and J by 4 bases, leaving 18 bases between them.

The V call is TRBV30, the J call TRBJ2-7; D is possibly TRBD1 (6 bases). This CDR3 has 14 amino acids. Germline lookup yields CDR1 GTSNPN and CDR2 SVGIG (reference sequence). The V end was cut by 4 bases, the J end by 4 bases, with 17 bases between. The CDR3, as DNA: TGTGCCTGGACCGACAGGTTTCCCCCGTACGAGCAGTACTTC. Amino acid sequence: CAWTDRFPPYEQYF.

The sample holds one count of this clone. V and J are TRBV29-1 and TRBJ2-1; D is perhaps TRBD1 or TRBD2 (5 bases each). V lost 5 bases and J lost 2, with 13 bases in between. CDR1 and CDR2 from the germline V gene are SQVTM and ANQGSEA. The CDR3 runs to 14 residues. The CDR3 bases are TGCAGCGTTCGTGAGGGGCCCCCCTACAATGAGCAGTTCTTC. Its translation: CSVREGPPYNEQFF.

The chain joins TRBV7-2 to TRBJ2-3; D may match TRBD1 or TRBD2 (8 bases each). There are 15 residues in the CDR3. Per the germline V gene, CDR1 is SGHTA and CDR2 is FQGNSA. The germline V and J ends were trimmed by 5 bases and 7 bases, with 19 bases remaining between them. This chain's CDR3 is CASSPGGQGANTQYF. The CDR3 DNA is TGTGCCAGCAGCCCGGGGGGGCAGGGGGCGAATACGCAGTATTTT.

The CDR3, as DNA: TGTGCCAGCGGAGGGGCGAACACTGAAGCTTTCTTT. Residues: CASGGANTEAFF. The genes are TRBV2 and TRBJ1-1; D possibly corresponds to TRBD1 (5 bases). Trimming cost V 8 bases and J 1 base, with 8 bases left between them. The CDR3 extends over 12 amino acids. CDR1 is SNHLY and CDR2 is FYNNEI in the germline V gene.

The chain joins TRBV28 to TRBJ2-6; no clear D. This CDR3 region has 16 residues. Deletions cut 3 bases from V and 3 bases from J, with 12 bases between. In germline, CDR1 is MDHEN, CDR2 SYDVKM. CDR3 sequence (DNA): TGTGCCAGCAGTTTGGCAGGTTCCCTTGGGGCCAACGTCCTGACTTTC. It codes for CASSLAGSLGANVLTF.

The genes are TRBV10-2 and TRBJ1-2, with 9 bases aligning to TRBD1. V was clipped by 1 base and J by 4 bases; unmatched bases: 7. CDR3 length: 16 residues. Germline CDR1 WSHSY, CDR2 SAAADI. The CDR3 reads CASSELLGQGTYGYTF. In nucleotides, the CDR3 is TGCGCCAGCAGTGAGTTGTTGGGACAGGGAACCTATGGCTACACCTTC.

This chain uses TRBV28 with TRBJ2-7; 8 positions agree with TRBD1. J was trimmed by 5 bases and V by 6 bases; bases with no gene match: 12. In germline, CDR1 is MDHEN, CDR2 SYDVKM. The CDR3 has 15 residues. This CDR3 reads CASRPGQGASHEQYF. The CDR3 DNA reads TGTGCCAGCAGACCCGGACAGGGCGCGTCGCACGAGCAGTACTTC.

J is TRBJ2-7 and V is TRBV6-7; TRBD2 agrees at 11 bases. Being an ORF, TRBV6-7 has a function that is uncertain. V gave up 2 bases and J gave up 2 bases; unmatched junction bases: 11. The CDR3 contains 18 residues. CDR3 DNA: TGTGCCAGCAGTTACCCACGAAGTAGCGGGGGGGCCCCCTACGAGCAGTACTTC. Amino acid sequence: CASSYPRSSGGAPYEQYF.

The V and J genes are TRBV6-5 and TRBJ1-5; TRBD1 might be the D (6 bases). Germline V gene lookup returns CDR1 MNHEY and CDR2 SVGAGI. There are 13 residues in the CDR3. V was shortened by 4 bases and J by 13 bases, with 17 bases between the two germline ends. The DNA of the CDR3 is TGTGCCAGCAGTTCGACGGGGGGGGCGGCTCAGCATTTT. Encoded protein: CASSSTGGAAQHF.